The 28 T cell receptor beta chains given below trace back to one sample, sequenced in a study of cytomegalovirus exposure and HLA in healthy donors. PCR used 60 Vbeta primers and 13 Jbeta primers. The data were produced by immunoSEQ multiplex PCR, yet TCRdb's version contains in-frame clones alone and is incomplete. This table holds about 240,000 clones, roughly 85% found once. Material for sequencing was PBMCs. The receptors were sampled from a girl aged 2-10 years in good health and CMV-seronegative.

In its sample, this clone was seen once. V is TRBV4-2 and J is TRBJ2-3, with TRBD2 matching over 7 bases. The CDR3 runs 15 residues. Germline CDR1 is LGHNA and CDR2 is YNFKEQ. Trimming cost V 4 bases and J 2 bases; bases outside gene matches: 6. CDR3 region: CASSRGGGPTDTQYF. CDR3 bases: TGTGCCAGCAGCCGAGGCGGGGGACCCACAGATACGCAGTATTTT.

The chain recombines TRBV10-2 with TRBJ1-2, with TRBD1 identical over 7 bases. The J segment lost 1 base and the V segment lost 5 bases, leaving 10 bases of the junction unmatched. CDR3 length: 16 residues. CDR1 is WSHSY and CDR2 is SAAADI in the germline V gene. The chain's CDR3 is CASSTHPGGINYGYTF. The CDR3, as DNA: TGCGCCAGCAGTACCCACCCAGGGGGAATTAACTATGGCTACACCTTC.

This clone appeared a few times. The chain combines TRBV18 with TRBJ2-7; D perhaps matches TRBD1 (5 bases). The V end lost 5 bases, the J end lost 1 base, and 12 bases lay between the germline ends. Germline loops: CDR1 KGHSH, CDR2 LQKENI. The CDR3 extends over 14 amino acids. The CDR3 DNA reads as TGTGCCAGCTCAAATATGCAGGGTTCCTACGAGCAGTACTTC. Translation: CASSNMQGSYEQYF.

The V call is TRBV25-1, the J call TRBJ2-2, with D possibly matching TRBD1 (5 bases). The CDR3 has 16 amino acids. Deletions cut 8 bases from V and 0 bases from J, with 16 bases between. Germline CDR1 is MGHDK and CDR2 is SYGVNS. The CDR3 DNA is TGTGCCAGCCTTGCCCCAGGGTTCGCGAACACCGGGGAGCTGTTTTTT. It specifies CASLAPGFANTGELFF.

In regard to this clone: The sample holds other DNA sequences that translate to the same CDR3. The chain couples TRBV2 to TRBJ1-1; D gene unclear. Trimming took off 4 bases at V and 2 bases at J, with 8 bases between the two ends. Germline V gives CDR1 SNHLY, CDR2 FYNNEI. This CDR3 is 13 amino acids long. CDR3 bases: TGTGCCAGCAGTGTAGAGGGAAACACTGAAGCTTTCTTT. It yields the protein CASSVEGNTEAFF.

Notes on this clone: The same CDR3 can be traced to other DNA sequences in this sample. The chain uses TRBV11-2 and TRBJ2-1; TRBD2 matches 7 bases. Germline V gene data show CDR1 as SGHAT and CDR2 as FQNNGV. CDR3 length: 14 amino acids. V trimming: 3 bases; J trimming: 4 bases; junction bases outside the gene matches: 3. The CDR3 is CASSFGGSYNEQFF. The CDR3 nucleotides read TGTGCCAGCAGCTTTGGCGGGAGTTACAATGAGCAGTTCTTC.

This clone was counted a few times. J is TRBJ2-7 and V is TRBV28; D not certain. CDR3 length: 13 residues. V was cut by 7 bases and J by 3 bases, with 13 bases left in between. Germline V CDR1 and CDR2: MDHEN, SYDVKM. The CDR3: CASNAEVGYEQYF. For the CDR3, the DNA is TGTGCCAGCAACGCAGAGGTAGGCTACGAGCAGTACTTC.

The chain is built from TRBV7-9 and TRBJ1-1; 9 nucleotides line up with TRBD1. With V trimmed by 2 bases and J by 10 bases, 11 bases remained unmatched. From germline, CDR1 is SEHNR and CDR2 FQNEAQ (reference sequence). This CDR3 spans 15 amino acids. The CDR3: CASSLSLTGGWGAFF. CDR3 bases: TGTGCCAGCAGCTTATCCCTGACAGGGGGTTGGGGAGCTTTCTTT.

This chain links TRBV5-6 with TRBJ2-3, with TRBD2 identical over 12 bases. This CDR3 comprises 16 residues. The junction had 2 bases not matched to a gene; V was cut back by 0 bases and J by 3 bases. Germline-derived CDR1 and CDR2 are SGHDT and YYEEEE. In DNA, the CDR3 is TGTGCCAGCAGCTTGGGACTAGCGGGAGTAACAGATACGCAGTATTTT. Its translation: CASSLGLAGVTDTQYF.

The chain has TRBV27 and TRBJ2-3, with 9 bases matching TRBD2. Germline lookup yields CDR1 MNHEY and CDR2 SMNVEV (reference sequence). The V segment lost 5 bases and the J segment 2 bases; nucleotides outside the gene matches: 5. The CDR3 contains 15 residues. The CDR3 nucleotides read TGTGCCAGCAGTGGGTTAGCGGGAGTCACAGATACGCAGTATTTT. Its protein product is CASSGLAGVTDTQYF.

The V gene is TRBV10-3, the J gene TRBJ1-4; unclear D gene. The CDR3 contains 15 residues. V was shortened by 0 bases and J by 5 bases, with 10 bases between the two germline ends. Germline V CDR1 and CDR2: ENHRY, SYGVKD. The CDR3 DNA is TGTGCCATCAGTGAGTCGGTCAGAATCAATGAAAAACTGTTTTTT. Translation: CAISESVRINEKLFF.

The V gene is TRBV7-9, the J gene TRBJ2-6; D possibly corresponds to TRBD2 (5 bases). The CDR3 has 16 residues. Per the germline V gene, CDR1 is SEHNR and CDR2 is FQNEAQ (reference sequence). Trimming left V 3 bases short and J 3 bases short, with 12 bases between. CDR3 amino acids: CASSLQEVGGANVLTF. CDR3 sequence (DNA): TGTGCCAGCAGCTTGCAGGAGGTGGGTGGGGCCAACGTCCTGACTTTC.

V is TRBV11-2 and J is TRBJ2-7; 7 bases fit TRBD1. V dropped 7 bases and J dropped 3; count of bases not matched to a gene: 9. The CDR3 sequence is 14 residues long. Germline values: CDR1 SGHAT, CDR2 FQNNGV. The CDR3 spells CASTIRQGGYEQYF. Here the CDR3 DNA reads TGTGCCAGCACTATTCGACAGGGTGGCTACGAGCAGTACTTC.

V is TRBV15 and J is TRBJ2-3, with a weak D call TRBD2 (5 bases). Germline V CDR1 and CDR2: LNHNV, YYDKDF (reference sequence). This CDR3 is built from 14 residues. Trimming pared 1 base from V and 2 bases from J, leaving 7 bases between. Written as DNA, the CDR3 is TGTGCCACCAGCAGAGCGGGAATCACAGATACGCAGTATTTT. Translation gives CATSRAGITDTQYF.

The V gene is TRBV5-1, the J gene TRBJ2-1; no clear D gene. With 0 bases removed from V and 9 bases from J, the gap between germline ends came to 19 bases. Germline V gene sequence: CDR1 SGHRS, CDR2 YFSETQ. The CDR3 sequence is 16 residues long. The CDR3 spells CASSLGAGGSSGEQFF. For the CDR3, the DNA is TGCGCCAGCAGCTTGGGGGCAGGTGGATCCTCAGGTGAGCAGTTCTTC.

This chain connects TRBV18 to TRBJ2-7; tentative D call: TRBD2 (6 bases). This CDR3 is 16 amino acids long. Trimming cost V 3 bases and J 2 bases, with 17 bases left between them. Per the germline V gene, CDR1 is KGHSH and CDR2 is LQKENI. This CDR3 is CASSPGSSGGTYEQYF. Here the CDR3 DNA reads TGTGCCAGCTCACCTGGGAGCTCGGGCGGGACCTACGAGCAGTACTTC.

This clone appeared a few times. The CDR3, as DNA: TGTGCCAGCAGCGTAGGACACTCTGGAAACACCATATATTTT. It is translated as CASSVGHSGNTIYF. The rearrangement uses TRBV9 and TRBJ1-3; no clear D. The CDR3 is 14 amino acids. V was shortened by 0 bases and J by 0 bases, with 4 bases between the two germline ends. The germline gives CDR1 SGDLS, CDR2 YYNGEE.

V usage is TRBV5-3 and J usage is TRBJ2-7; D gene uncertain. TRBV5-3 is marked as an open reading frame, function uncertain. The V gene lost 1 base and the J gene lost 1 base, with 9 bases spanning the gap. This CDR3 contains 14 residues. Here the CDR3 reads CARSLMGFSYEQYF. The CDR3 DNA sequence: TGTGCCAGAAGCTTGATGGGCTTTTCCTACGAGCAGTACTTC.

The rearrangement links TRBV11-2 to TRBJ2-5; TRBD1 is a possible D gene (5 bases). This CDR3 has 12 amino acids. The germline gives CDR1 SGHAT, CDR2 FQNNGV. The V and J ends lost 8 bases and 1 base respectively, with 8 bases between them. The DNA for the CDR3 is TGTGCCAGCGAAGACAGCCAAGAGACCCAGTACTTC. Its translation: CASEDSQETQYF.

This clone was observed a handful of times. The chain uses TRBV29-1 and TRBJ2-3; TRBD2 is a possible D gene (5 bases). This CDR3 is 11 amino acids long. Deletions cut 1 base from V and 7 bases from J, with 6 bases between. Germline V gene sequence: CDR1 SQVTM, CDR2 ANQGSEA. CDR3 region: CSVEGENTQYF. CDR3 nucleotides: TGCAGCGTTGAAGGGGAGAATACGCAGTATTTT.

The chain couples TRBV6-5 to TRBJ2-1; 7 positions match TRBD1. The CDR3 totals 13 residues. Per the germline V gene, CDR1 is MNHEY and CDR2 is SVGAGI. V dropped 4 bases and J dropped 7; count of bases not matched to a gene: 4. CDR3 nucleotides: TGTGCCAGCAGTTTCGACAGGGCGAATGAGCAGTTCTTC. Amino acids: CASSFDRANEQFF.

This chain links TRBV19 with TRBJ2-5, with a possible D match to TRBD1 (6 bases). The CDR3 is made up of 15 amino acids. Germline V gene lookup returns CDR1 LNHDA and CDR2 SQIVND (reference sequence). Trimming left V 4 bases short and J 1 base short, with 13 bases between. CDR3 residues: CASSTGQGLQETQYF. In DNA, the CDR3 is TGTGCCAGTAGTACGGGACAAGGCCTCCAAGAGACCCAGTACTTC.

As DNA, the CDR3 is TGTGCCAGCAGCGTTGGAGGGGGGGCCCCCTACGAGCAGTACTTC. This codes for CASSVGGGAPYEQYF. The V gene is TRBV9, the J gene TRBJ2-7; tentative D call: TRBD2 (7 bases). Trimming removed 2 bases from V and 2 bases from J, with 14 bases in between. Germline CDR1 and CDR2: SGDLS and YYNGEE. The CDR3 has 15 amino acids.

This clone was recorded once. The V call is TRBV5-4, the J call TRBJ2-5; 10 bases are a match to TRBD2. This CDR3 is 15 amino acids long. V lost 3 bases to trimming and J lost 9 bases; unmatched junction nucleotides: 11. Germline loops: CDR1 SGHNT, CDR2 YYREEE (reference sequence). DNA of the CDR3: TGTGCCAGCAGCTACACTAGCGGGGCGGAACACGCCCAGTACTTC. The encoded protein is CASSYTSGAEHAQYF.

This clone was observed a single time. One end of the junction does not line up with germline, which may come from a read error. This rearrangement joins TRBV5-1 to TRBJ2-5; TRBD2 might be the D (6 bases). This CDR3 is 15 amino acids long. Per the germline V gene, CDR1 is SGHRS and CDR2 is YFSETQ. CDR3 in DNA: TGCGCCAGCAGCGCGGGACTGAACTCTGCAGAGGCCCAGTACTTC. Its protein product is CASSAGLNSAEAQYF.

The sample holds one count of this clone. The gene calls are TRBV2 and TRBJ2-1, with 9 positions matching TRBD1. V shed 0 bases, J shed 6 bases, and the junction held 3 bases outside the gene matches. Germline loops: CDR1 SNHLY, CDR2 FYNNEI. The CDR3 is 15 residues long. CDR3 region: CASSEAWDRANEQFF. The DNA for the CDR3 is TGTGCCAGCAGTGAAGCATGGGACAGGGCCAATGAGCAGTTCTTC. Complete variable domain (other parts from reference TRBV2 and TRBJ2-1): EPEVTQTPSHQVTQMGQEVILRCVPISNHLYFYWYRQILGQKVEFLVSFYNNEISEKSEIFDDQFSVERPDGSNFTLKIRSTKLEDSAMYFCASSEAWDRANEQFFGPGTRLTVL.

This chain uses TRBV5-6 with TRBJ1-5; tentatively, D is TRBD1 (6 bases). The germline V and J ends were trimmed by 2 bases and 3 bases, with 18 bases remaining between them. The V gene's germline CDR1 is SGHDT and CDR2 YYEEEE. The CDR3 sequence is 17 residues long. CDR3 amino acids: CASSFRWGGQDNQPQHF. The CDR3 DNA reads as TGTGCCAGCAGCTTCCGTTGGGGGGGGCAAGACAATCAGCCCCAGCATTTT.

This rearrangement joins TRBV19 to TRBJ2-5; 10 nucleotides match TRBD2. Germline V gives CDR1 LNHDA, CDR2 SQIVND (reference sequence). The junction had 6 bases not matched to a gene; V was cut back by 3 bases and J by 5 bases. The CDR3 totals 15 residues. CDR3 sequence: CASSISLAGDETQYF. The CDR3, as DNA: TGTGCCAGTAGTATCAGCCTAGCGGGAGATGAGACCCAGTACTTC.